This paragraph covers one TCR beta chain sequence. No antigen is known for it. This specimen comes from a study of naive CD8 T cells in extremely preterm neonates. General observations from the study: Compared with older groups, preterm CDR3s were shorter, with fewer N additions and less trimming. iChao1 richness was lowest in preterm neonates, significantly versus all ages. CDR3 nucleotide sharing was roughly 2.5% in preterm, around 0.43% term, approximately 0.028% children, over 0.0085% adults.

Extremely preterm deliveries at about 23-28 weeks of gestation provided the preterm samples. Sorted cells: live naive CD8+ T cells, CD45RA+CCR7+, Annexin V-negative. About 19,000 to 100,000 naive CD8+ T cells were sorted per sample. TCRdb's table, derived via immunoSEQ multiplex PCR, lists solely in-frame clones and lacks some. This table holds tens of thousands of clones, approximately 90% found once. The TCR originated in a boy who was born preterm. Sequenced: naive CD8+ T cells from cord blood.

CDR3 sequence reads: CASSVAGGVYEQYF. CDR3 sequence (DNA): TGTGCCAGCAGCGTAGCAGGGGGCGTTTACGAGCAGTACTTC. This chain uses TRBV9 with TRBJ2-7; TRBD1 matches 8 bases. This CDR3 is built from 14 residues. The germline CDR1 and CDR2 sequences are SGDLS and YYNGEE. Unmatched junction bases numbered 3, after V lost 0 bases and J lost 4 bases. The full variable domain, rest sourced from reference TRBV9 and TRBJ2-7, is DSGVTQTPKHLITATGQRVTLRCSPRSGDLSVYWYQQSLDQGLQFLIQYYNGEERAKGNILERFSAQQFPDLHSELNLSSLELGDSALYFCASSVAGGVYEQYFGPGTRLTVT.